This T cell receptor (beta chain) derives from a study of T cell responses to AZD1222 COVID-19 vaccine. Libraries were prepared by immunoSEQ multiplex PCR; TCRdb keeps only in-frame clonotypes and omits some of them. The repertoire consists of roughly 99,000 clones, with 92% occurring once and the leading ten covering 8% to 9.5%. General study findings and limits: Only five to seven AZD1222 recipients were seropositive at baseline. Once two AZD1222 doses were given, Spike-specific TCR breadth and depth went up.

On this clone itself: Its antigen is still unknown.

This CDR3 comprises 12 residues. V dropped 3 bases and J dropped 6 bases, with 8 bases sitting between them. CDR1 GTSNPN and CDR2 SVGIG come from the germline V gene (reference sequence). Sequencing was performed on peripheral blood, taken 28 days after the second AZD1222 dose. The chain uses TRBV30 and TRBJ2-2; D is uncertain. This TCR was recovered from an adult who received the AZD1222 COVID-19 vaccine. The CDR3 nucleotides read TGTGCCTGGAGAAGGGCCGCCGGGGAGCTGTTTTTT. This gives the protein CAWRRAAGELFF.